A selection of T cell receptor beta chains follows, all from one sample in a study of cytomegalovirus exposure and HLA in healthy donors. The table came from immunoSEQ multiplex PCR; TCRdb's copy has only in-frame clones and leaves some out. The table has about 110,000 clones, over 60% seen once. Material for sequencing was PBMCs. These receptors were collected from a female donor in good health and CMV-seropositive. Both conserved end residues are part of each CDR3. Fields, in order: clone size, D gene, J gene, V gene, CDR3 protein, CDR3 DNA. A D gene is named only where the DNA matches it firmly. Rows give clone size only sometimes, using once, few, many, or a class for an expanded clone.

size: -
D: -
J: TRBJ1-3
V: TRBV7-2
CDR3: CASSLGLSGNTIYF
DNA: TGTGCCAGCAGCTTAGGACTATCTGGAAACACCATATATTTT

size: -
D: -
J: TRBJ2-7
V: TRBV27
CDR3: CASSKLGDEQYF
DNA: TGTGCCAGCAGTAAGCTAGGGGACGAGCAGTACTTC

size: once
D: -
J: TRBJ1-1
V: TRBV19
CDR3: CASSRGDGGTEAFF
DNA: TGTGCCAGTAGTCGCGGGGACGGCGGCACTGAAGCTTTCTTT

size: -
D: TRBD1
J: TRBJ1-1
V: TRBV29-1
CDR3: CSGGGTGEAFF
DNA: TGCAGCGGGGGGGGGACAGGGGAGGCTTTCTTT

size: once
D: TRBD1
J: TRBJ1-1
V: TRBV18
CDR3: CASSLLDRDTEAFF
DNA: TGTGCCAGCTCACTCCTAGACAGGGACACTGAAGCTTTCTTT

size: few
D: TRBD2
J: TRBJ2-3
V: TRBV2
CDR3: CASGRTSGRVTDTQYF
DNA: TGTGCCAGCGGAAGGACTAGCGGGAGGGTCACAGATACGCAGTATTTT

size: -
D: -
J: TRBJ2-7
V: TRBV6-5
CDR3: CASSYHSRGHQVF
DNA: TGTGCCAGCAGTTACCATAGTCGGGGACATCAGGTTTTC

size: -
D: -
J: TRBJ2-2
V: TRBV29-1
CDR3: CSVVKGRTGELFF
DNA: TGCAGCGTCGTTAAGGGGCGGACCGGGGAGCTGTTTTTT

size: -
D: TRBD2
J: TRBJ2-5
V: TRBV11-2
CDR3: CASSLDQNLGREQYF
DNA: TGTGCCAGCAGCTTAGATCAAAACCTGGGGAGGGAGCAGTACTTC

size: few
D: -
J: TRBJ1-1
V: TRBV5-5
CDR3: CASSLVGVTEAFF
DNA: TGTGCCAGCAGCTTGGTGGGAGTAACTGAAGCTTTCTTT

size: -
D: -
J: TRBJ1-2
V: TRBV5-4
CDR3: CASSLVRGGENYGYTF
DNA: TGTGCCAGCAGCTTGGTCCGAGGGGGGGAAAACTATGGCTACACCTTC

size: -
D: -
J: TRBJ2-7
V: TRBV30
CDR3: CAWSRKGVNEQYF
DNA: TGTGCCTGGAGTCGGAAAGGGGTCAACGAGCAGTACTTC

size: -
D: -
J: TRBJ1-1
V: TRBV6-1
CDR3: CASSELPREAFF
DNA: TGTGCCAGCAGTGAACTGCCGAGGGAAGCTTTCTTT

size: -
D: -
J: TRBJ2-7
V: TRBV5-4
CDR3: CASSLELREQYF
DNA: TGTGCCAGCAGCTTGGAGCTTCGCGAGCAGTACTTC

size: once
D: -
J: TRBJ1-4
V: TRBV4-3
CDR3: CASSQDGAGSHEKLFF
DNA: TGCGCCAGCAGCCAAGACGGAGCAGGGTCCCATGAAAAACTGTTTTTT

size: -
D: TRBD2
J: TRBJ2-3
V: TRBV2
CDR3: CASSEARLAGSTDTQYF
DNA: TGTGCCAGCAGTGAAGCGCGACTAGCGGGGAGCACAGATACGCAGTATTTT

size: -
D: -
J: TRBJ1-2
V: TRBV6-1
CDR3: CASSRGVQANYGYTF
DNA: TGTGCCAGCAGTCGCGGGGTTCAGGCTAACTATGGCTACACCTTC

size: few
D: -
J: TRBJ1-1
V: TRBV19
CDR3: CASRPESMRAEAFF
DNA: TGTGCCAGTCGCCCGGAGTCGATGAGGGCTGAAGCTTTCTTT

size: -
D: TRBD1
J: TRBJ2-1
V: TRBV5-1
CDR3: CASSLGQGRDEQFF
DNA: TGCGCCAGCAGCTTGGGACAGGGACGCGATGAGCAGTTCTTC

size: -
D: TRBD1
J: TRBJ1-2
V: TRBV19
CDR3: CASGERPRQGGYTF
DNA: TGTGCCAGTGGTGAACGGCCACGACAGGGAGGCTACACCTTC

size: -
D: -
J: TRBJ1-4
V: TRBV5-1
CDR3: CASSPLPGTNEKLFF
DNA: TGCGCCAGCAGCCCATTACCAGGGACTAATGAAAAACTGTTTTTT

size: -
D: -
J: TRBJ1-6
V: TRBV15
CDR3: CATSRDRGNSPLHF
DNA: TGTGCCACCAGCAGAGATCGGGGGAATTCACCCCTCCACTTT

size: once
D: -
J: TRBJ1-2
V: TRBV20-1
CDR3: CSATSGGGYTF
DNA: TGCAGTGCCACCTCGGGAGGAGGCTACACCTTC

size: -
D: -
J: TRBJ1-3
V: TRBV7-6
CDR3: CASSAGGGGAGNTIYF
DNA: TGTGCCAGCAGCGCAGGTGGAGGGGGGGCTGGAAACACCATATATTTT

size: once
D: TRBD1
J: TRBJ1-2
V: TRBV15
CDR3: CATSSLTGGFYGYTF
DNA: TGTGCCACCAGCAGCCTGACAGGGGGCTTCTATGGCTACACCTTC

size: -
D: -
J: TRBJ2-7
V: TRBV15
CDR3: CATSRDPAYEQYF
DNA: TGTGCCACCAGCAGAGATCCGGCCTACGAGCAGTACTTC

size: few
D: -
J: TRBJ1-5
V: TRBV15
CDR3: CATSRVTGVLQPQHF
DNA: TGTGCCACCAGCAGAGTAACGGGGGTCCTTCAGCCCCAGCATTTT

size: -
D: -
J: TRBJ2-1
V: TRBV11-3
CDR3: CASSSDGSSYNEQFF
DNA: TGTGCCAGCAGCTCCGACGGGAGCTCCTACAATGAGCAGTTCTTC

size: -
D: TRBD1
J: TRBJ1-1
V: TRBV7-2
CDR3: CASSSGTGGMNTEAFF
DNA: TGTGCCAGCAGCTCCGGGACAGGGGGGATGAACACTGAAGCTTTCTTT

size: -
D: -
J: TRBJ2-7
V: TRBV14
CDR3: CASSPTRPPYEQYF
DNA: TGTGCCAGCAGCCCAACTAGGCCCCCTTACGAGCAGTACTTC

size: -
D: TRBD1
J: TRBJ1-1
V: TRBV7-8
CDR3: CASSLGQLNTEAFF
DNA: TGTGCCAGCAGCCTGGGACAGCTGAACACTGAAGCTTTCTTT

size: few
D: TRBD1
J: TRBJ1-1
V: TRBV28
CDR3: CASSLGEDRGVRTEAFF
DNA: TGTGCCAGCAGCCTCGGGGAGGACAGGGGCGTTCGAACTGAAGCTTTCTTT

size: few
D: -
J: TRBJ1-5
V: TRBV28
CDR3: CASSPGAGSNQPQHF
DNA: TGTGCCAGCAGCCCAGGGGCTGGCAGCAATCAGCCCCAGCATTTT

size: -
D: -
J: TRBJ1-5
V: TRBV10-3
CDR3: CAISESPGSDQPQHF
DNA: TGTGCCATCAGTGAGTCCCCAGGTTCCGATCAGCCCCAGCATTTT

size: -
D: -
J: TRBJ2-5
V: TRBV5-1
CDR3: CASSPGLDPQETQYF
DNA: TGCGCCAGCAGCCCGGGACTCGACCCGCAAGAGACCCAGTACTTC

size: -
D: TRBD1
J: TRBJ1-2
V: TRBV10-3
CDR3: CAISEGQGPGGYTF
DNA: TGTGCCATCAGTGAAGGACAGGGCCCCGGTGGCTACACCTTC

size: -
D: -
J: TRBJ1-2
V: TRBV4-2
CDR3: CASSLGGRRGRKANGYTF
DNA: TGTGCCAGCAGCCTCGGAGGGAGAAGAGGCAGAAAAGCCAATGGCTACACCTTC

size: -
D: -
J: TRBJ1-5
V: TRBV28
CDR3: CASSLAGAFNQPQHF
DNA: TGTGCCAGCAGTTTAGCGGGGGCGTTCAATCAGCCCCAGCATTTT

size: -
D: -
J: TRBJ1-1
V: TRBV18
CDR3: CASSPMTVNTEAFF
DNA: TGTGCCAGCTCACCCATGACAGTGAACACTGAAGCTTTCTTT

size: -
D: TRBD1
J: TRBJ2-7
V: TRBV5-1
CDR3: CASSSRQGVYEQYF
DNA: TGCGCCAGCAGCTCGCGACAGGGTGTATACGAGCAGTACTTC

size: -
D: -
J: TRBJ2-7
V: TRBV29-1
CDR3: CSAEGGRAGEQYF
DNA: TGCAGCGCTGAGGGGGGGAGGGCCGGCGAGCAGTACTTC

size: once
D: TRBD1
J: TRBJ1-2
V: TRBV7-2
CDR3: CASSTSPLGQVYGYTF
DNA: TGTGCCAGCAGCACCTCGCCATTAGGACAGGTCTATGGCTACACCTTC

size: -
D: -
J: TRBJ1-1
V: TRBV5-6
CDR3: CASSLGGGVTEAFF
DNA: TGTGCCAGCAGCTTGGGGGGCGGTGTCACTGAAGCTTTCTTT

size: -
D: -
J: TRBJ2-1
V: TRBV6-5
CDR3: CASRRDQRLNEQFF
DNA: TGTGCCAGCCGACGAGATCAGCGGCTGAATGAGCAGTTCTTC